The rows below give T cell receptor beta chains drawn from one sample of a study of blood T cell repertoires in COVID-19. Using immunoSEQ multiplex PCR, the repertoire was profiled, and TCRdb retains in-frame clones only, with some absent. The sample has approximately 400,000 clones, approximately 89% seen once. Sequencing was carried out using PBMCs or T cells enriched from blood (not recorded which). These receptors were obtained from a man in his thirties or forties who had recovered from COVID-19. CDR3s include the opening cysteine and the closing phenylalanine or tryptophan. The D gene is left open where the match is weak. Some rows have no size entry. The others give once, few or many, or a class for an expanded clone.

TRBJ1-1 | TRBD1 | NA | TRBV7-9 | CASSLGDRENTEAFF | TGTGCCAGCAGCCTAGGGGACAGGGAGAACACTGAAGCTTTCTTT
TRBJ1-2 | NA | NA | TRBV9 | CASSVGAAGYTF | TGTGCCAGCAGCGTAGGTGCGGCTGGCTACACCTTC
TRBJ1-6 | TRBD1 | NA | TRBV6-5 | CASTTTGINSPLHF | TGTGCCAGCACTACGACAGGGATTAATTCACCCCTCCACTTT
TRBJ2-1 | NA | NA | TRBV6-5 | CASKGGFDNEQFF | TGTGCCAGCAAGGGCGGGTTTGACAATGAGCAGTTCTTC
TRBJ2-3 | TRBD2 | NA | TRBV7-6 | CASSLEVAGGGDKATGDTQYF | TGTGCCAGCAGCTTAGAAGTTGCGGGGGGTGGTGATAAAGCAACTGGAGATACGCAGTATTTT
TRBJ1-1 | TRBD1 | NA | TRBV18 | CASSPPWTGRNTEAFF | TGTGCCAGCTCACCACCGTGGACAGGGAGGAACACTGAAGCTTTCTTT
TRBJ1-4 | TRBD1 | NA | TRBV7-8 | CASSAYYRGTNEKLFF | TGTGCCAGCAGCGCCTACTACAGGGGAACTAATGAAAAACTGTTTTTT
TRBJ1-1 | TRBD1 | NA | TRBV7-9 | CASSSDRPEAFF | TGTGCCAGCAGCTCGGACAGGCCTGAAGCTTTCTTT
TRBJ1-2 | TRBD1 | NA | TRBV6-1 | CASSDRDSGDLYGYTF | TGTGCCAGCAGTGACCGGGACAGCGGAGATCTCTATGGCTACACCTTC
TRBJ1-5 | NA | NA | TRBV7-9 | CASSLNSNQPQHF | TGTGCCAGCAGCCTTAATAGCAATCAGCCCCAGCATTTT
TRBJ2-2 | NA | NA | TRBV14 | CASSTGLITGELFF | TGTGCCAGCAGCACCGGACTGATCACCGGGGAGCTGTTTTTT
TRBJ1-1 | NA | few | TRBV5-1 | CASSLEQNTEAFF | TGCGCCAGCAGCTTGGAACAGAACACTGAAGCTTTCTTT
TRBJ2-5 | NA | NA | TRBV11-2 | CASSLVMGTETQYF | TGTGCCAGCAGCTTAGTGATGGGGACTGAGACCCAGTACTTC
TRBJ1-4 | NA | NA | TRBV7-2 | CASSLYSNEKLFF | TGTGCCAGCAGCTTATACAGCAATGAAAAACTGTTTTTT
TRBJ2-1 | TRBD2 | NA | TRBV24-1 | CATSDGLAGRHFF | TGTGCCACCAGTGATGGACTAGCGGGGAGGCATTTCTTC
TRBJ1-4 | TRBD1 | NA | TRBV10-1 | CASSLGTGSEKLFF | TGCGCCAGTAGTCTCGGGACAGGGAGCGAAAAACTGTTTTTT
TRBJ2-3 | NA | NA | TRBV7-3 | CASSLEAGAYDTQYF | TGTGCCAGCAGCTTAGAGGCTGGGGCGTACGATACGCAGTATTTT
TRBJ1-1 | TRBD1 | NA | TRBV3-1/TRBV3-2 | CASSPPDREVFASEAFF | TGTGCCAGCAGCCCGCCGGACAGGGAGGTATTCGCTTCTGAAGCTTTCTTT
TRBJ1-4 | NA | NA | TRBV27 | CASSPRPGTQGVGKLFF | TGTGCCAGCAGTCCGAGACCGGGGACACAGGGAGTAGGAAAACTGTTTTTT
TRBJ2-3 | NA | NA | TRBV14 | CASSQVDHRRDTQYF | TGTGCCAGCAGCCAAGTCGACCACCGGAGAGATACGCAGTATTTT
TRBJ1-2 | TRBD1 | NA | TRBV7-9 | CASRPTGGEGYTF | TGTGCCAGCAGGCCGACAGGGGGGGAAGGCTACACCTTC
TRBJ2-7 | NA | few | TRBV10-1 | CASSESNRPYEQYF | TGCGCCAGCAGTGAGTCTAACAGGCCCTACGAGCAGTACTTC
TRBJ1-5 | NA | NA | TRBV6-2/TRBV6-3 | CASSANFVQPQHF | TGTGCCAGCAGCGCCAACTTTGTGCAGCCCCAGCATTTT
TRBJ1-6 | NA | NA | TRBV6-6 | CASSSLGQQYNSPLHF | TGTGCCAGCAGTTCCCTCGGACAGCAGTATAATTCACCCCTCCACTTT
TRBJ2-7 | TRBD1 | NA | TRBV10-1 | CASSPNRGISSYEQYF | TGCGCCAGCAGTCCTAACAGGGGGATAAGCTCCTACGAGCAGTACTTC
TRBJ1-5 | NA | NA | TRBV27 | CASSLSGSSNQPQHF | TGTGCCAGCAGTTTATCGGGGAGTAGCAATCAGCCCCAGCATTTT
TRBJ2-2 | TRBD1 | NA | TRBV19 | CASTLRTGVTGELFF | TGTGCCAGTACCCTCCGGACAGGGGTTACCGGGGAGCTGTTTTTT
TRBJ1-1 | TRBD1 | NA | TRBV12-5 | CASGLDTGGTGTEAFF | TGTGCTAGTGGTTTGGATACAGGGGGCACGGGCACTGAAGCTTTCTTT
TRBJ1-3 | NA | NA | TRBV6-5 | CASRRGSLENTIYF | TGTGCCAGCAGGAGAGGATCTTTGGAAAACACCATATATTTT
TRBJ1-2 | NA | NA | TRBV7-8 | CASSRNQGSSVSNYGYTF | TGTGCCAGCAGCCGGAACCAGGGCTCCTCCGTGTCTAACTATGGCTACACCTTC
TRBJ1-2 | TRBD1 | NA | TRBV27 | CASSYEGARGYTF | TGTGCCAGCAGCTATGAGGGGGCCCGGGGCTACACCTTC
TRBJ1-2 | NA | NA | TRBV7-2 | CASSFAVDYGYTF | TGTGCCAGCAGCTTTGCGGTCGACTATGGCTACACCTTC
TRBJ1-4 | NA | once | TRBV10-3 | CAISEGGGTNEKLFF | TGTGCCATCAGCGAAGGGGGGGGAACTAATGAAAAACTGTTTTTT
TRBJ2-2 | TRBD1 | NA | TRBV27 | CASRTGGGGELFF | TGTGCCAGCAGAACAGGGGGAGGCGGGGAGCTGTTTTTT
TRBJ2-7 | NA | NA | TRBV19 | CASSIGILYSAKQYF | TGTGCCAGTAGTATAGGAATCTTGTACTCCGCCAAGCAGTACTTC
TRBJ1-1 | TRBD1 | once | TRBV19 | CASSGGQGWTEAFF | TGTGCCAGTAGCGGGGGACAGGGGTGGACTGAAGCTTTCTTT
TRBJ1-5 | NA | few | TRBV19 | CASTPSPGREPQHF | TGTGCCAGTACCCCATCCCCGGGGAGGGAGCCCCAGCATTTT
TRBJ1-1 | TRBD1 | few | TRBV10-3 | CAISELQNRGPEAFF | TGTGCCATCAGTGAGTTACAAAACAGGGGACCTGAAGCTTTCTTT
TRBJ1-1 | NA | NA | TRBV4-1 | CASSQAEQELAFF | TGCGCCAGCAGCCAGGCTGAACAGGAGTTAGCTTTCTTT
TRBJ1-1 | NA | NA | TRBV10-3 | CAISGGRLSTEAFF | TGTGCCATCAGTGGCGGGCGACTAAGCACTGAAGCTTTCTTT
TRBJ1-1 | NA | NA | TRBV13 | CASSLGRGRWAFF | TGTGCCAGCAGCTTAGGTAGGGGAAGGTGGGCTTTCTTT
TRBJ1-1 | TRBD1 | NA | TRBV6-5 | CASSAGTALNTEAFF | TGTGCCAGCAGCGCCGGGACAGCACTGAACACTGAAGCTTTCTTT
TRBJ2-5 | NA | NA | TRBV6-6 | CASSYPTGVQETQYF | TGTGCCAGCAGTTACCCGACAGGAGTCCAAGAGACCCAGTACTTC
TRBJ2-5 | NA | NA | TRBV11-2 | CASSSSRGSETQYF | TGTGCCAGCAGCTCGTCTCGGGGTTCCGAGACCCAGTACTTC
TRBJ2-1 | TRBD2 | NA | TRBV15 | CATSRGGGAYNEQFF | TGTGCCACCAGCAGAGGTGGGGGGGCCTACAATGAGCAGTTCTTC
TRBJ1-2 | NA | NA | TRBV5-4 | CASSLNYGRVYGYTF | TGTGCCAGCAGCTTGAACTATGGTAGAGTCTATGGCTACACCTTC
TRBJ1-2 | NA | NA | TRBV21-1 | CASSSAGRMPYGYTF | TGTGCCAGCAGCAGTGCAGGGAGGATGCCCTATGGCTACACCTTC
TRBJ1-2 | NA | NA | TRBV19 | CASSIVPGGANGYTF | TGTGCCAGTAGTATAGTACCGGGTGGCGCGAATGGCTACACCTTC
TRBJ1-2 | NA | NA | TRBV7-9 | CASSSNSANYGYTF | TGTGCCAGCAGCTCAAACAGTGCTAACTATGGCTACACCTTC
TRBJ1-5 | NA | once | TRBV6-2/TRBV6-3 | CASSWDTPQPQHF | TGTGCCAGCAGTTGGGACACGCCTCAGCCCCAGCATTTT
TRBJ2-7 | NA | NA | TRBV7-2 | CASSLGRVTYEQYF | TGTGCCAGCAGCTTAGGTAGAGTCACCTACGAGCAGTACTTC
TRBJ1-1 | TRBD1 | NA | TRBV7-9 | CASSLVGTGYLNTEAFF | TGTGCCAGCAGCTTAGTTGGGACAGGGTATTTGAACACTGAAGCTTTCTTT
TRBJ1-2 | NA | NA | TRBV14 | CASSEHSQGDGYTF | TGTGCCAGCAGCGAACATTCACAGGGAGATGGCTACACCTTC
TRBJ1-1 | TRBD1 | NA | TRBV29-1 | CSVGTGQENTEAFF | TGCAGCGTTGGGACAGGGCAGGAGAACACTGAAGCTTTCTTT
TRBJ2-5 | TRBD1 | NA | TRBV4-3 | CASSHSGTGETQYF | TGCGCCAGCAGCCACTCCGGGACAGGAGAGACCCAGTACTTC
TRBJ1-2 | TRBD1 | NA | TRBV18 | CASSLGQDHGYTF | TGTGCCAGCTCTCTAGGACAGGACCATGGCTACACCTTC
TRBJ1-1 | NA | NA | TRBV6-5 | CASNYREEAFF | TGTGCCAGCAACTACAGGGAAGAAGCTTTCTTT
TRBJ1-2 | NA | NA | TRBV3-1/TRBV3-2 | CASSATLSGGYTF | TGTGCCAGCAGCGCTACCCTTTCGGGTGGCTACACCTTC